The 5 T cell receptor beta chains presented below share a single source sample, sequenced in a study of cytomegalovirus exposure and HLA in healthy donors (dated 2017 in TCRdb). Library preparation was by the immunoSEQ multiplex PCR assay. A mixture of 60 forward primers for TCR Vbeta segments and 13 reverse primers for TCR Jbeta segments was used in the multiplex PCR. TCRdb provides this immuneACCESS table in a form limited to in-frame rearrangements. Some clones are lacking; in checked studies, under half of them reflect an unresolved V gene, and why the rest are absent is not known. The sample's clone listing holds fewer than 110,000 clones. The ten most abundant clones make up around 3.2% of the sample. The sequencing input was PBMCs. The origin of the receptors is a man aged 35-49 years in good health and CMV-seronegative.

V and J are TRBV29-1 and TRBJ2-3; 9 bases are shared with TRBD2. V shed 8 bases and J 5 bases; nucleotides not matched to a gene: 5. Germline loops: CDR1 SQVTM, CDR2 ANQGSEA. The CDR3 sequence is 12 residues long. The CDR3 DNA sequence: TGCAGCTACGAGCGGGGGGAAGATACGCAGTATTTT. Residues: CSYERGEDTQYF.

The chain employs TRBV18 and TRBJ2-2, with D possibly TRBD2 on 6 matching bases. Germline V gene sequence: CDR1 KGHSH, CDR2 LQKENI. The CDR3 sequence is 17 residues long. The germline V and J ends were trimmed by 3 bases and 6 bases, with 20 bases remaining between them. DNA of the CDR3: TGTGCCAGCTCACCCGCGGCGGCCGGGGGATTCTCCGGGGAGCTGTTTTTT. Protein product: CASSPAAAGGFSGELFF.

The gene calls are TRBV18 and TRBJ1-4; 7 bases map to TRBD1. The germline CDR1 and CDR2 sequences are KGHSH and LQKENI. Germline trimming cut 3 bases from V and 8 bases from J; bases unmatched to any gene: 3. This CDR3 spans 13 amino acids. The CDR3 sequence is CASSPPGQEKLFF. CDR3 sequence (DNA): TGTGCCAGCTCACCCCCGGGACAGGAAAAACTGTTTTTT.

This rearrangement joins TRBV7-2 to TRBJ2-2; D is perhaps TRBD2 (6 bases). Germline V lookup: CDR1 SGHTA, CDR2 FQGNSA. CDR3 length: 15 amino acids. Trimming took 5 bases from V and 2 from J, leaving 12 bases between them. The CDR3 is CASSAGTPNTGELFF. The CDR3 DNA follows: TGTGCCAGCAGCGCCGGGACTCCCAACACCGGGGAGCTGTTTTTT.

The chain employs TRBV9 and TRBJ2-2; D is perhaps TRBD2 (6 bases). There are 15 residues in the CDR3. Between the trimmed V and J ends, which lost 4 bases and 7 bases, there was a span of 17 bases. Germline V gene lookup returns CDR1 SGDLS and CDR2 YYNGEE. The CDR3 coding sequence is TGTGCCAGCAGCCGAGAGACTAGATCAGGCGGGGAGCTGTTTTTT. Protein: CASSRETRSGGELFF.